This entry lists 4 T cell receptor beta chains sequenced from one sample in a study of cytotoxic CD8 clonotypes in ibrutinib-treated CLL. Generated by immunoSEQ multiplex PCR, the TCRdb table keeps only in-frame clones and is missing some. The data contain 330,000 or so clones, 67% of them singletons. The sample consisted of PBMCs, taken after 36 months of ibrutinib treatment. These receptors were taken from a human donor with chronic lymphocytic leukemia.

The DNA of the CDR3 is TGTGCCAGCAGCTTGTTATCAGGGGGGAATCAGCCCCAGCATTTT. It translates to CASSLLSGGNQPQHF. This rearrangement joins TRBV5-6 to TRBJ1-5; 7 bases agree with TRBD1. The germline gives CDR1 SGHDT, CDR2 YYEEEE. This CDR3 spans 15 amino acids. V dropped 1 base and J dropped 4; count of bases not matched to a gene: 5. Full variable domain (missing parts from reference TRBV5-6 and TRBJ1-5): DAGVTQSPTHLIKTRGQQVTLRCSPKSGHDTVSWYQQALGQGPQFIFQYYEEEERQRGNFPDRFSGHQFPNYSSELNVNALLLGDSALYLCASSLLSGGNQPQHFGDGTRLSIL.

The V call is TRBV19, the J call TRBJ2-7; the D gene is possibly TRBD1 (5 bases). V was shortened by 7 bases and J by 0 bases, with 13 bases between the two germline ends. The CDR3 is 14 residues long. Looked up from germline, CDR1 is LNHDA and CDR2 is SQIVND (reference sequence). CDR3 loop: CASKAGWSSYEQYF. For the CDR3, the DNA is TGTGCCAGTAAGGCAGGGTGGAGCTCCTACGAGCAGTACTTC. The full variable domain, in which reference TRBV19 and TRBJ2-7 provide the parts outside the CDR3, is DGGITQSPKYLFRKEGQNVTLSCEQNLNHDAMYWYRQDPGQGLRLIYYSQIVNDFQKGDIAEGYSVSREKKESFPLTVTSAQKNPTAFYLCASKAGWSSYEQYFGPGTRLTVT.

The chain carries TRBV7-9 and TRBJ2-1; TRBD2 matches at 9 bases. Trimming removed 5 bases from V and 6 bases from J; junction bases left unmatched: 5. Germline CDR1 is SEHNR and CDR2 is FQNEAQ (reference sequence). This CDR3 contains 14 residues. DNA for the CDR3: TGTGCCAGCAGCGGGACTAGCATTCCCAATGAGCAGTTCTTC. Residues: CASSGTSIPNEQFF.

This clone was recorded a few times. V is TRBV18 and J is TRBJ2-5; D gene uncertain. The CDR3 covers 15 residues. The germline CDR1 and CDR2 sequences are KGHSH and LQKENI. With 0 bases removed from V and 1 base from J, the gap between germline ends came to 9 bases. The chain's CDR3 is CASSPPIRSQETQYF. CDR3 DNA sequence: TGTGCCAGCTCACCACCGATCAGGAGCCAAGAGACCCAGTACTTC.